Presented here are 27 T cell receptor beta chains from one specimen sequenced in a study of control samples from healthy donors and cancer patients. The protocol was immunoSEQ multiplex PCR, while the TCRdb copy is restricted to in-frame clones and leaves out a portion. This sample has around 93,000 clones, with roughly 92% found just once. Sequencing was performed on blood. These receptors all stem from a human donor in good health. The donor label of this sample is uncertain.

The rearrangement joins TRBV19 to TRBJ1-2; 9 bases fit TRBD1. J was trimmed by 8 bases and V by 3 bases; bases with no gene match: 7. This CDR3 spans 14 amino acids. The germline gives CDR1 LNHDA, CDR2 SQIVND (reference sequence). The CDR3 DNA follows: TGTGCCAGTAGTATCGACAGGGGGATTAGCGGCTACACCTTC. Protein: CASSIDRGISGYTF.

The count of this clone is one. The J gene is TRBJ2-7, the V gene TRBV7-3, with 10 bases that match TRBD1. Germline loops: CDR1 SGHTA, CDR2 FQGTGA. CDR3 length: 15 amino acids. V lost 2 bases to trimming and J lost 4 bases; unmatched junction nucleotides: 5. In DNA form, the CDR3 reads TGTGCCAGCAGCTTATACGGGACAGGGGTGTACGAGCAGTACGTC. It translates to CASSLYGTGVYEQYV.

The genes are TRBV10-3 and TRBJ2-7; D uncertain. The CDR3 runs 12 residues. The germline V and J ends were trimmed by 3 bases and 7 bases, with 10 bases remaining between them. The germline CDR1 and CDR2 sequences are ENHRY and SYGVKD. CDR3 sequence (DNA): TGTGCCATCAGTGAATTCCAAGGGGAGCAGTACTTC. Translated, it gives CAISEFQGEQYF.

V usage is TRBV2 and J usage is TRBJ1-2; 7 bases are shared with TRBD1. CDR3 size: 13 residues. Germline CDR1 SNHLY, CDR2 FYNNEI. V lost 6 bases, J lost 2 bases, and 3 bases stayed unmatched. For the CDR3, the DNA is TGTGCCAGCAGCGTGACAGGGAACTATGGCTACACCTTC. Translating it yields CASSVTGNYGYTF. Full variable domain (outside the CDR3, taken from reference TRBV2 and TRBJ1-2): EPEVTQTPSHQVTQMGQEVILRCVPISNHLYFYWYRQILGQKVEFLVSFYNNEISEKSEIFDDQFSVERPDGSNFTLKIRSTKLEDSAMYFCASSVTGNYGYTFGSGTRLTVV.

This clone was seen a single time. The rearrangement uses TRBV18 and TRBJ1-2; D ambiguous. V dropped 3 bases and J dropped 6 bases, with 11 bases sitting between them. CDR1 and CDR2 from the germline V gene are KGHSH and LQKENI. The CDR3 contains 13 residues. The CDR3 is CASSPSSPDGYTF. The CDR3, as DNA: TGTGCCAGCTCACCGTCTTCCCCGGATGGCTACACCTTC.

CDR3 in amino acids: CASVSGTGDSNEQFF. CDR3 nucleotides: TGTGCCAGTGTCAGCGGGACAGGGGATTCGAATGAGCAGTTCTTC. V and J are TRBV19 and TRBJ2-1; TRBD1 matches 10 bases. The J segment lost 7 bases and the V segment lost 8 bases, leaving 11 bases of the junction unmatched. Germline CDR1 LNHDA, CDR2 SQIVND (reference sequence). The length of the CDR3 is 15 residues.

The chain employs TRBV20-1 and TRBJ1-1; possibly TRBD1 for D (5 bases). The CDR3 loop spans 15 amino acids. Germline V gene lookup returns CDR1 DFQATT and CDR2 SNEGSKA (reference sequence). Trimming removed 3 bases from V and 0 bases from J, with 14 bases in between. CDR3 amino acids: CSASDSKTLNTEAFF. The CDR3 nucleotides are TGCAGTGCTAGTGACAGTAAGACTCTGAACACTGAAGCTTTCTTT.

The chain recombines TRBV7-6 with TRBJ2-1, with TRBD2 matching 8 bases. Per germline, CDR1 SGHVS and CDR2 FNYEAQ. The CDR3 length is 16 residues. With V trimmed by 1 base and J by 3 bases, 5 bases remained unmatched. CDR3 sequence reads: CASSLVSAGDYNEQFF. As DNA, the CDR3 is TGTGCCAGCAGCTTAGTATCAGCGGGGGACTACAATGAGCAGTTCTTC.

The V and J genes are TRBV4-1 and TRBJ2-3; D may be TRBD1 (6 bases). Trimming pared 3 bases from V and 3 bases from J, leaving 10 bases between. CDR1 and CDR2 from the germline V gene are MGHRA and YSYEKL. CDR3 length: 14 amino acids. The CDR3 DNA follows: TGCGCCAGCAGCCATAGGACAGTTACAGATACGCAGTATTTT. It specifies CASSHRTVTDTQYF.

In this sample, this clone turned up once. This chain connects TRBV28 to TRBJ1-1; D is ambiguous. The CDR3 is 13 residues long. Trimming removed 3 bases at V and 1 base at J, with 6 bases between. From germline, CDR1 is MDHEN and CDR2 SYDVKM. CDR3 amino acids: CASSFPGNTEAFF. In DNA, the CDR3 is TGTGCCAGCAGTTTCCCTGGGAACACTGAAGCTTTCTTT.

The CDR3 region is CASSEWGGYEQYF. DNA for the CDR3: TGTGCCAGCAGTGAATGGGGTGGGTACGAGCAGTACTTC. The rearrangement links TRBV6-1 to TRBJ2-7; D not resolved. Germline CDR1 and CDR2: MNHNS and SASEGT. With 2 bases removed from V and 4 bases from J, the gap between germline ends came to 9 bases. This CDR3 is built from 13 residues.

The chain has TRBV4-2 and TRBJ2-3; 9 bases agree with TRBD2. This CDR3 comprises 15 residues. V lost 0 bases to trimming and J lost 4 bases; unmatched junction nucleotides: 2. Germline V gene lookup returns CDR1 LGHNA and CDR2 YNFKEQ. In DNA, the CDR3 is TGTGCCAGCAGCCAAGAGCGGGGGGGCCCAGATACGCAGTATTTT. Protein product: CASSQERGGPDTQYF.

The chain links TRBV4-2 to TRBJ1-5; TRBD1 agrees at 7 bases. V shed 2 bases and J 0 bases; nucleotides not matched to a gene: 1. The CDR3 has 15 residues. CDR1 is LGHNA and CDR2 is YNFKEQ in the germline V gene. The CDR3 region is CASSQTGDSNQPQHF. For the CDR3, the DNA is TGTGCCAGCAGCCAAACAGGGGATAGCAATCAGCCCCAGCATTTT.

The CDR3 region has the DNA TGTGCCAGCAGTTTTCAGGGGAGCACTGAAGCTTTCTTT. Translated: CASSFQGSTEAFF. This rearrangement joins TRBV12-3 or TRBV12-4 to TRBJ1-1, with D possibly being TRBD1 (6 bases). The CDR3 extends over 13 amino acids. V was shortened by 3 bases and J by 4 bases, with 9 bases between the two germline ends.

This clone was seen only once. J is TRBJ2-3 and V is TRBV6-1; a possible D gene is TRBD2 (5 bases). The CDR3 contains 14 residues. The V gene's germline CDR1 is MNHNS and CDR2 SASEGT. The ends were cut back, 3 bases at V and 3 bases at J, with 10 bases in the middle. In DNA, the CDR3 is TGTGCCAGCAGTGATAGGGTAGCGACAGATACGCAGTATTTT. Residues: CASSDRVATDTQYF.

V gene TRBV5-4 combines with J gene TRBJ1-1; 8 nucleotides match TRBD1. The V and J ends lost 3 bases and 6 bases, in that order; junction bases with no gene match: 7. This CDR3 contains 14 residues. Per the germline V gene, CDR1 is SGHNT and CDR2 is YYREEE (reference sequence). The CDR3 DNA follows: TGTGCCAGCAGCTCGGACAGGGACATTGCTGAAGCTTTCTTT. Encoded protein: CASSSDRDIAEAFF.

This chain uses TRBV20-1 with TRBJ1-6, with 7 nucleotides matching TRBD1. V gave up 3 bases and J gave up 7 bases; unmatched junction bases: 3. This CDR3 is built from 13 residues. Germline V gene sequence: CDR1 DFQATT, CDR2 SNEGSKA (reference sequence). The CDR3, as DNA: TGCAGTGCTAGTGACAGGGTCAATTCACCCCTCCACTTT. Protein sequence: CSASDRVNSPLHF.

The V gene is TRBV4-1, the J gene TRBJ2-7, with 11 bases aligning to TRBD1. CDR3 length: 15 amino acids. Trimming removed 0 bases from V and 4 bases from J; junction bases left unmatched: 2. The V gene's germline CDR1 is MGHRA and CDR2 YSYEKL. CDR3 sequence reads: CASSQDGTGGYEQYF. The CDR3 bases are TGCGCCAGCAGCCAAGACGGGACAGGGGGGTACGAGCAGTACTTC.

The CDR3 bases are TGTGCCAGCAGTTCCCCGACAGGGGTGAACAATTCACCCCTCCACTTT. Translating it yields CASSSPTGVNNSPLHF. The chain uses TRBV6-5 and TRBJ1-6, with 8 nucleotides matching TRBD1. This CDR3 has 16 amino acids. Trimming cost V 4 bases and J 7 bases; bases outside gene matches: 9. Germline values: CDR1 MNHEY, CDR2 SVGAGI.

This chain uses TRBV7-3 with TRBJ2-7; D possibly uses TRBD1 or TRBD2 (5 bases each). The germline V and J ends were trimmed by 4 bases and 0 bases, with 22 bases remaining between them. The CDR3 length is 18 residues. Germline loops: CDR1 SGHTA, CDR2 FQGTGA. The DNA for the CDR3 is TGTGCCAGCAGCTCTCCGATACCGGGACGAAGGAGCTCCTACGAGCAGTACGTC. This gives the protein CASSSPIPGRRSSYEQYV.

This clone was counted a single time. The chain recombines TRBV25-1 with TRBJ2-2, with D possibly called TRBD1 or TRBD2 (6 bases each). Germline CDR1 reads MGHDK; CDR2 reads SYGVNS. Trimming took off 1 base at V and 6 bases at J, with 9 bases between the two ends. There are 14 residues in the CDR3. The CDR3 is CASSESEGAGELFF. CDR3 nucleotide sequence: TGTGCCAGCAGTGAATCGGAGGGGGCCGGGGAGCTGTTTTTT.

The chain joins TRBV7-3 to TRBJ2-3; the D gene is possibly TRBD1 (6 bases). The CDR3 is made up of 15 amino acids. Germline CDR1 SGHTA, CDR2 FQGTGA. The germline V and J ends were trimmed by 5 bases and 3 bases, with 15 bases remaining between them. The CDR3 nucleotides read TGTGCCAGCAGCCTCCGTGGGGGCGCGACAGATACGCAGTATTTT. Encoded protein: CASSLRGGATDTQYF.

As concerns this clone: Other DNA variants within this sample encode the same CDR3. This chain uses TRBV6-6 with TRBJ1-2; D unresolved. The CDR3 consists of 10 residues. Trimming stripped 0 bases from V and 7 bases from J, with 0 bases between. The germline gives CDR1 MNHNY, CDR2 SVGAGI (reference sequence). The CDR3 sequence: CASSYSGYTF. The CDR3 nucleotides are TGTGCCAGCAGTTACTCTGGCTACACCTTC.

The genes are TRBV12-3 or TRBV12-4 and TRBJ2-3; D not certain. This CDR3 is built from 13 residues. Trimming stripped 3 bases from V and 3 bases from J, with 7 bases between. This chain's CDR3 is CASSFGVTDTQYF. As DNA, the CDR3 is TGTGCCAGCAGTTTTGGGGTTACAGATACGCAGTATTTT.

CDR3 loop: CASRNGPLHGYTF. The CDR3 nucleotides read TGTGCCAGCAGAAATGGACCGTTGCATGGCTACACCTTC. V is TRBV6-5 and J is TRBJ1-2, with no clear D. The germline V gene encodes CDR1 MNHEY and CDR2 SVGAGI. There are 13 residues in the CDR3. The V and J ends lost 6 bases and 6 bases respectively, with 14 bases between them.

CDR3 coding DNA: TGTGCCAGCAGCTCGGTGGGGGCGCGTCCCACTGAAGCTTTCTTT. Translating it yields CASSSVGARPTEAFF. The chain uses TRBV7-4 and TRBJ1-1; possible D gene TRBD1, 6 bases. CDR1 and CDR2 (germline): SGHVT, SQSDAQ. V lost 4 bases, J lost 4 bases, and 16 bases lay in between. The CDR3 has 15 residues. Complete variable domain (other parts from reference TRBV7-4 and TRBJ1-1): GAGVSQSPRYKVAKRGRDVALRCDSISGHVTLYWYRQTLGQGSEVLTYSQSDAQRDKSGRPSGRFSAERPERSVSTLKIQRTEQGDSAVYLCASSSVGARPTEAFFGQGTRLTVV.

The genes are TRBV2 and TRBJ1-2; no firm D call. Germline CDR1 SNHLY, CDR2 FYNNEI. Trimming shortened V by 5 bases and J by 3 bases, and 13 bases separated the two germline ends. CDR3 length: 14 amino acids. CDR3 amino acids: CASSPSQGDYGYTF. CDR3 DNA sequence: TGTGCCAGCAGTCCATCTCAAGGAGACTATGGCTACACCTTC.